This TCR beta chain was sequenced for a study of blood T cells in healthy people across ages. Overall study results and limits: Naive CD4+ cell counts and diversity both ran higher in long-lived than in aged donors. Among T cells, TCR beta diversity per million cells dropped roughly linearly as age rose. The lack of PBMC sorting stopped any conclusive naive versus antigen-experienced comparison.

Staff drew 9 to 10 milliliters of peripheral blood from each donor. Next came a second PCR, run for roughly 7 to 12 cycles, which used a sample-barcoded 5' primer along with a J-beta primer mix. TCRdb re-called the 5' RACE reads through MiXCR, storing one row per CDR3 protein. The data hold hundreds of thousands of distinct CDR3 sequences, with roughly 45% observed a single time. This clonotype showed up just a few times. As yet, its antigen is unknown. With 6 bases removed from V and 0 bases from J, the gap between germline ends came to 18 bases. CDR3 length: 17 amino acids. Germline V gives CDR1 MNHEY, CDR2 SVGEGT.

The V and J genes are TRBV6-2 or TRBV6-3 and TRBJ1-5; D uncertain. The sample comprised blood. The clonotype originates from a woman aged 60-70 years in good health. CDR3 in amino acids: CASRSQREWGSNQPQHF. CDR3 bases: TGTGCCAGCAGATCCCAGCGGGAATGGGGTAGCAATCAGCCCCAGCATTTT.